The sequence of this T cell receptor (beta chain) was determined in a study of identical twins. The study's findings and limits: Cross-sectional statistical analysis was relied on for the conclusions, without the same donors being followed. Clonotypes of the beta chain that were abundant in cord blood carried fewer insertions (memory repertoires showed none). Beta out-of-frame sequences showed weaker excess sharing between twins.

This clonotype showed up many times. Its target is not known. The V end lost 4 bases, the J end lost 8 bases, and 13 bases lay between the germline ends. CDR1 is MGHDK, CDR2 SYGVNS, per germline. This CDR3 has 13 residues. Template switching, a step in the protocol, added a universal primer site, and cDNA carried unique molecular identifiers. TCRdb called the 5' RACE reads again in MiXCR, with one record for every CDR3 protein. In the table there are 1.5 million or so distinct CDR3 sequences, less than 35% of which are singletons. This receptor was obtained from a newborn girl in good health. Sample: cord blood. The chain combines TRBV25-1 with TRBJ2-3, with D perhaps matching TRBD2 (6 bases). The chain's CDR3 is CASSVPGDATQYF. The DNA for the CDR3 is TGTGCCAGCAGTGTCCCGGGGGATGCTACGCAGTATTTT.